This T cell receptor beta chain comes out of a study of cytomegalovirus exposure and HLA in healthy donors. Study-level information: HLA-typed donors were the source of approximately 85 million unique TCRs held in an early data release. Genetic ancestry analysis placed approximately 79% of the 410 or so donors that were genotyped in the Caucasian-associated cluster.

Study outcomes and limitations: TRBV6-2, TRBV6-3 and other indistinguishable V segments were excluded. Whilst most TCR sequences proved rare, a subset of public TCRs occurred across many donors.

The PCR ran on 60 Vbeta and 13 Jbeta primers. TCRdb's table, derived via immunoSEQ multiplex PCR, lists solely in-frame clones and lacks some. The sample gives about 190,000 clones, around 79% of which show up once; 1.6% is in the top ten. Germline-derived CDR1 and CDR2 are SGHTA and FQGNSA. The CDR3 runs to 15 residues. V gave up 6 bases and J gave up 3 bases, with 16 bases separating them. For this clone: What it binds is not known.

Specimen: PBMCs. This clonotype originated in a woman aged 18-29 years in good health and CMV-seronegative. The chain combines TRBV7-2 with TRBJ2-3; tentatively, D is TRBD1 (6 bases). The CDR3 DNA reads as TGTGCCAGCAGTTCGACACAGGGTTGGACAGATACGCAGTATTTT. Translating gives CASSSTQGWTDTQYF.